This T cell receptor beta chain was sequenced for a study of cytomegalovirus exposure and HLA in healthy donors. Whole-study results and caveats: Several top significant clusters appeared, in a later analysis, to be linked to common viral pathogens.

The PCR used 60 Vbeta and 13 Jbeta primers. Repertoires were generated with immunoSEQ multiplex PCR, while TCRdb's copy carries only in-frame clones and drops some. The sample contains some 160,000 clones, 77% of which appear only once. This clone has just one count. The antigen remains unidentified. There are 14 residues in the CDR3. The germline gives CDR1 SGHDT, CDR2 YYEEEE. Trimming removed 2 bases from V and 3 bases from J, with 12 bases in between. The sequence was obtained from a woman aged 25-40 years in good health and CMV-seronegative. The chain uses TRBV5-6 and TRBJ2-7; D perhaps matches TRBD2 (6 bases). The material sequenced was PBMCs. This CDR3 is CASSFEGLFYEQYF. The CDR3 bases are TGTGCCAGCAGCTTCGAGGGACTGTTCTACGAGCAGTACTTC.